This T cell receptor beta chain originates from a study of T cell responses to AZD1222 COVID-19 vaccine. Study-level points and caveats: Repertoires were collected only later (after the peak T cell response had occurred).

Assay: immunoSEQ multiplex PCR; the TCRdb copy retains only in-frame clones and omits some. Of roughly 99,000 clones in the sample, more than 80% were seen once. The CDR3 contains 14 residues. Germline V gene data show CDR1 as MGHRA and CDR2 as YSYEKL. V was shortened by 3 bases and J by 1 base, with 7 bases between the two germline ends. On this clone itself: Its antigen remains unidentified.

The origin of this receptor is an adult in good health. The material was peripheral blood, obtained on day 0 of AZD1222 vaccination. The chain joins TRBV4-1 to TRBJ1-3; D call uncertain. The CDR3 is CASSQAESGNTIYF. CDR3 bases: TGCGCCAGCAGCCAGGCTGAATCTGGAAACACCATATATTTT.